This TCR beta chain was retrieved from a study of control samples from healthy donors and cancer patients. The CDR3 covers 15 residues. Deletions cut 7 bases from V and 4 bases from J, with 19 bases between. Per the germline V gene, CDR1 is LNHDA and CDR2 is SQIVND (reference sequence). Clones were sequenced by immunoSEQ multiplex PCR, and TCRdb holds only the in-frame ones, with some missing. The sample holds about 120,000 clones, just under 90% seen once. The genes are TRBV19 and TRBJ1-2, with D possibly TRBD1 on 6 matching bases. The sequencing sample was made of blood. This TCR came from a man aged 30 to 39 in good health. The CDR3 protein is CASTQDRTASYGYTF. The CDR3 DNA reads as TGTGCCAGTACCCAAGACAGGACCGCTTCCTATGGCTACACCTTC.